One sample yielded the 28 T cell receptor beta chains listed below, sequenced in a study of cytomegalovirus exposure and HLA in healthy donors. The PCR employed 60 Vbeta primers together with 13 Jbeta primers. Libraries were prepared by immunoSEQ multiplex PCR; TCRdb keeps only in-frame clonotypes and omits some of them. The sample consists of around 210,000 clones, about 78% of them appearing once. The sample comprised PBMCs. The receptors here all came from a woman in her 30s in good health and CMV-seronegative.

Of note for this clone: Other DNA sequences in the sample encode the same CDR3. The CDR3 spells CASSLQGADEKLFF. The CDR3 bases are TGTGCCAGCAGTTTACAGGGCGCCGATGAAAAACTGTTTTTT. V is TRBV27 and J is TRBJ1-4, with a possible D match to TRBD1 (5 bases). CDR1 and CDR2 from the germline V gene are MNHEY and SMNVEV (reference sequence). The CDR3 runs 14 residues. Trimming left V 2 bases short and J 6 bases short, with 10 bases between.

The J gene is TRBJ1-5, the V gene TRBV6-5, with D uncertain. The CDR3 has 14 residues. Per the germline V gene, CDR1 is MNHEY and CDR2 is SVGAGI. V was clipped by 5 bases and J by 4 bases, with 12 bases between them. The DNA for the CDR3 is TGTGCCAGCAGTCGCCGACACCCAAATCAGCCCCAGCATTTT. It yields the protein CASSRRHPNQPQHF.

The chain uses TRBV6-1 and TRBJ1-1; D remains ambiguous. The CDR3 is 13 amino acids. CDR1 MNHNS and CDR2 SASEGT come from the germline V gene. V was cut by 6 bases and J by 2 bases, with 10 bases left in between. The CDR3 DNA is TGTGCCAGCAGCCTAACAGTAAACACTGAAGCTTTCTTT. Translation gives CASSLTVNTEAFF.

The rearrangement links TRBV2 to TRBJ2-4; TRBD1 matches at 12 bases. CDR1 is SNHLY and CDR2 is FYNNEI in the germline V gene. This CDR3 is built from 18 residues. With V trimmed by 6 bases and J by 2 bases, 11 bases remained unmatched. Here the CDR3 reads CASRPLLGQGATKNIQYF. The CDR3 DNA is TGTGCCAGCAGACCCTTATTGGGACAGGGGGCTACCAAAAACATTCAGTACTTC.

This clone was detected a few times. CDR3 loop: CASRRTGNSYNEQFF. CDR3 bases: TGCGCCAGCAGGAGAACGGGGAATAGCTACAATGAGCAGTTCTTC. The V gene is TRBV5-1, the J gene TRBJ2-1, with a tentative D call TRBD2 (5 bases). The CDR3 contains 15 residues. V dropped 5 bases and J dropped 3 bases, with 15 bases sitting between them. CDR1 SGHRS and CDR2 YFSETQ come from the germline V gene.

V is TRBV28 and J is TRBJ2-3; TRBD2 aligns across 10 bases. The V gene end was trimmed by 6 bases and the J gene end by 4 bases; junction bases not matched to a gene: 1. CDR3 length: 13 amino acids. Per the germline V gene, CDR1 is MDHEN and CDR2 is SYDVKM. The CDR3 protein is CASSGLAADTQYF. CDR3 nucleotide sequence: TGTGCCAGCAGCGGACTAGCGGCAGATACGCAGTATTTT.

The chain has TRBV19 and TRBJ1-1; possibly TRBD1 for D (6 bases). This CDR3 contains 14 residues. V shed 4 bases and J shed 4 bases, with 13 bases lying between them. The germline CDR1 and CDR2 sequences are LNHDA and SQIVND (reference sequence). The CDR3 loop reads CASSTRGAGTEAFF. The DNA for the CDR3 is TGTGCCAGTAGTACCCGGGGGGCGGGCACTGAAGCTTTCTTT.

The rearrangement links TRBV6-6 to TRBJ2-5; 9 bases are shared with TRBD1. The CDR3 has 14 residues. V lost 6 bases and J lost 5; bases outside the gene matches: 7. The germline V gene has CDR1 MNHNY and CDR2 SVGAGI (reference sequence). CDR3 bases: TGTGCCAGCAGAAAAACAGGGGGCGGGGAGACCCAGTACTTC. This encodes CASRKTGGGETQYF.

The genes are TRBV5-1 and TRBJ1-2, with TRBD1 identical over 7 bases. The CDR3 is 14 residues long. The junction had 2 bases not matched to a gene; V was cut back by 3 bases and J by 0 bases. CDR1 SGHRS and CDR2 YFSETQ come from the germline V gene. The DNA for the CDR3 is TGCGCCAGCAGCTCGGGACAGCCTAACTATGGCTACACCTTC. Protein: CASSSGQPNYGYTF. Full variable domain (rest looked up from reference TRBV5-1 and TRBJ1-2): KAGVTQTPRYLIKTRGQQVTLSCSPISGHRSVSWYQQTPGQGLQFLFEYFSETQRNKGNFPGRFSGRQFSNSRSEMNVSTLELGDSALYLCASSSGQPNYGYTFGSGTRLTVV.

The chain recombines TRBV11-1 with TRBJ2-1, with TRBD2 matching over 8 bases. The CDR3 contains 14 residues. Germline assignment: CDR1 SGHAT and CDR2 FQDESV (reference sequence). Trimming removed 1 base from V and 7 bases from J; junction bases left unmatched: 3. The CDR3 bases are TGTGCCAGCAGCTTAGTAATAGCGGGGAATGAGCAGTTCTTC. It encodes CASSLVIAGNEQFF.

The V gene is TRBV4-2, the J gene TRBJ1-4, with 9 bases fitting TRBD1. This CDR3 has 17 residues. The V gene's germline CDR1 is LGHNA and CDR2 YNFKEQ. The V segment lost 1 base and the J segment 2 bases; nucleotides outside the gene matches: 5. The CDR3 here is CASSQAGGQGTNEKLFF. The CDR3 nucleotides read TGTGCCAGCAGCCAAGCTGGGGGACAGGGCACTAATGAAAAACTGTTTTTT.

The rearrangement joins TRBV28 to TRBJ1-2; D remains ambiguous. V lost 6 bases and J 4 bases, leaving 12 bases between the germline ends. The CDR3 loop spans 13 amino acids. Germline lookup yields CDR1 MDHEN and CDR2 SYDVKM. DNA of the CDR3: TGTGCCAGCAGCCTCCCCCGGGGCTATGGCTACACCTTC. This translates into CASSLPRGYGYTF.

The chain has TRBV30 and TRBJ2-7; 8 nucleotides line up with TRBD1. The CDR3 extends over 15 amino acids. Germline assignment: CDR1 GTSNPN and CDR2 SVGIG (reference sequence). V was pared by 5 bases and J by 4 bases, with 13 bases of the junction left unmatched. The CDR3 DNA reads TGTGCCTGGGAACGTCAGACAGGGGCCACTTACGAGCAGTACTTC. It specifies CAWERQTGATYEQYF. Using reference TRBV30 and TRBJ2-7 for the parts outside the CDR3, the full variable domain is SQTIHQWPATLVQPVGSPLSLECTVEGTSNPNLYWYRQAAGRGLQLLFYSVGIGQISSEVPQNLSASRPQDRQFILSSKKLLLSDSGFYLCAWERQTGATYEQYFGPGTRLTVT.

The chain uses TRBV11-3 and TRBJ1-1, with D hard to call. Germline-derived CDR1 and CDR2 are SGHNT and YENEEA. CDR3 size: 14 residues. Trimming took off 3 bases at V and 0 bases at J, with 8 bases between the two ends. CDR3 coding DNA: TGTGCCAGCAGCTTGGATGGAGTGAACACTGAAGCTTTCTTT. Amino acids: CASSLDGVNTEAFF.

This sequence joins TRBV19 and TRBJ1-5; D call uncertain. Germline V gene lookup returns CDR1 LNHDA and CDR2 SQIVND (reference sequence). The CDR3 consists of 14 residues. The germline V and J ends were trimmed by 11 bases and 3 bases, with 17 bases remaining between them. CDR3 sequence: CAGWSGLFNQPQHF. The CDR3 DNA sequence: TGTGCCGGGTGGTCGGGGTTATTCAATCAGCCCCAGCATTTT.

The genes are TRBV5-6 and TRBJ1-2; 9 bases are a match to TRBD1. The CDR3 sequence is 15 residues long. V shed 4 bases and J 2 bases; nucleotides not matched to a gene: 6. The germline V gene encodes CDR1 SGHDT and CDR2 YYEEEE. For the CDR3, the DNA is TGTGCCAGCAGCGAAACCGGGACAGGGAACTATGGCTACACCTTC. Amino acid sequence: CASSETGTGNYGYTF.

The CDR3 coding sequence is TGCAGCGTTGCCGGACTCCGCTATGGCTACACCTTC. Translating it yields CSVAGLRYGYTF. This chain connects TRBV29-1 to TRBJ1-2; no definite D call. V shed 4 bases and J shed 4 bases, with 10 bases lying between them. Germline loops: CDR1 SQVTM, CDR2 ANQGSEA. CDR3 size: 12 residues.

In regard to this clone: The sample carries other DNA sequences with the same CDR3. This chain links TRBV11-3 with TRBJ2-3; no clear D. The CDR3 extends over 12 amino acids. The V end was cut by 0 bases, the J end by 6 bases, with 4 bases between. CDR1 is SGHNT, CDR2 YENEEA, per germline. The CDR3 bases are TGTGCCAGCAGCTTAGATCGGGATACGCAGTATTTT. Translation gives CASSLDRDTQYF.

The chain combines TRBV10-3 with TRBJ1-1; D might be TRBD1 (6 bases). Germline V gene data show CDR1 as ENHRY and CDR2 as SYGVKD. Trimming pared 2 bases from V and 3 bases from J, leaving 10 bases between. This CDR3 spans 14 amino acids. The DNA for the CDR3 is TGTGCCATCAGTGAGGACAGGCGAGACACTGAAGCTTTCTTT. This translates into CAISEDRRDTEAFF.

The V call is TRBV28, the J call TRBJ1-2, with TRBD1 as a possible D gene (6 bases). The germline CDR1 and CDR2 sequences are MDHEN and SYDVKM. Trimming took 6 bases from V and 4 from J, leaving 9 bases between them. The length of the CDR3 is 12 residues. The CDR3 protein is CASRTGLYGYTF. CDR3 DNA: TGTGCCAGCAGGACAGGACTCTATGGCTACACCTTC.

The chain joins TRBV10-3 to TRBJ1-4; D is ambiguous. Looked up from germline, CDR1 is ENHRY and CDR2 is SYGVKD. Trimming stripped 2 bases from V and 0 bases from J, with 7 bases between. CDR3 length: 15 residues. CDR3 coding DNA: TGTGCCATCAGTGAGGACGGGGCAACTAATGAAAAACTGTTTTTT. Translation: CAISEDGATNEKLFF.

V gene TRBV4-2 combines with J gene TRBJ2-7, with D perhaps matching TRBD2 (6 bases). This CDR3 has 15 residues. Trimming took off 0 bases at V and 7 bases at J, with 16 bases between the two ends. The germline CDR1 and CDR2 sequences are LGHNA and YNFKEQ. This chain's CDR3 is CASSQEEGTHGEQYF. CDR3 DNA: TGTGCCAGCAGCCAAGAGGAGGGGACTCATGGTGAGCAGTACTTC.

The genes are TRBV5-1 and TRBJ1-4, with TRBD1 identical over 11 bases. Germline trimming cut 5 bases from V and 1 base from J; bases unmatched to any gene: 4. Germline CDR1 SGHRS, CDR2 YFSETQ. This CDR3 comprises 16 residues. The CDR3 loop is CASRSGTGGTNEKLFF. As DNA, the CDR3 is TGCGCCAGCAGATCCGGGACAGGGGGAACTAATGAAAAACTGTTTTTT.

The gene calls are TRBV27 and TRBJ2-5, with D uncertain. Germline V lookup: CDR1 MNHEY, CDR2 SMNVEV (reference sequence). V gave up 3 bases and J gave up 2 bases, with 13 bases separating them. CDR3 size: 15 residues. This chain's CDR3 is CASSFIPPEQETQYF. The CDR3 region has the DNA TGTGCCAGCAGTTTCATCCCTCCAGAACAAGAGACCCAGTACTTC.

With respect to this clone: At one of its ends the junction is not consistent with the germline gene, which may arise from a read error. The chain combines TRBV7-3 with TRBJ2-1, with D uncertain. Germline V gene lookup returns CDR1 SGHTA and CDR2 FQGTGA. The CDR3 loop spans 12 amino acids. CDR3 sequence: CSSSIPRNEQFF. The CDR3 DNA reads as TGTTCCAGCAGCATCCCGAGGAATGAGCAGTTCTTC.

The V and J genes are TRBV6-1 and TRBJ1-2; 10 bases line up with TRBD1. The CDR3 is 16 residues long. Germline V CDR1 and CDR2: MNHNS, SASEGT. The ends lost 3 bases at V and 6 bases at J; junction bases unmatched: 10. CDR3 protein: CASSDLLMTGGNGYTF. The CDR3 DNA follows: TGTGCCAGCAGTGACCTACTAATGACAGGGGGCAATGGCTACACCTTC.

This clone was observed a few times. The chain combines TRBV30 with TRBJ2-3; D ambiguous. Germline assignment: CDR1 GTSNPN and CDR2 SVGIG (reference sequence). With 5 bases removed from V and 0 bases from J, the gap between germline ends came to 3 bases. The CDR3 sequence is 11 residues long. CDR3 coding DNA: TGTGCCTGGCGGAGCACAGATACGCAGTATTTT. This gives the protein CAWRSTDTQYF.

The chain carries TRBV5-1 and TRBJ1-1; 7 positions match TRBD1. The CDR3 totals 16 residues. V was clipped by 2 bases and J by 1 base; unmatched bases: 8. Germline assignment: CDR1 SGHRS and CDR2 YFSETQ. The CDR3 loop is CASSFTSGTENTEAFF. The CDR3 DNA reads as TGCGCCAGCAGCTTTACCTCCGGGACAGAGAACACTGAAGCTTTCTTT.